This T cell receptor beta chain was profiled in a study of blood T cell repertoires in COVID-19. For the study at large: Sources were T cells, B-cell-depleted T cells, or PBMCs; the material itself was cDNA or gDNA.

Source study methods: Reference gene primer amplification in the assay estimated nucleated cell counts. Repertoires were generated with immunoSEQ multiplex PCR, while TCRdb's copy carries only in-frame clones and drops some. D and trimming were read from the DNA, whereas the V and J calls and clone size are those reported in that table. Of roughly 100,000 clones listed, 71% are singletons. The sequence derives from a human donor with acute or convalescent COVID-19. The donor label of this sample is uncertain. The sample was peripheral blood.

The CDR3 DNA sequence: TGTGCCAGCAGTCGGACAGGGCAGCGACAAAATGGCTACACCTTC. Its translation: CASSRTGQRQNGYTF. The J gene is TRBJ1-2, the V gene TRBV6-5, with TRBD1 matching 8 bases. The junction had 11 bases not matched to a gene; V was cut back by 5 bases and J by 6 bases. The CDR3 covers 15 residues. Germline V gene sequence: CDR1 MNHEY, CDR2 SVGAGI.